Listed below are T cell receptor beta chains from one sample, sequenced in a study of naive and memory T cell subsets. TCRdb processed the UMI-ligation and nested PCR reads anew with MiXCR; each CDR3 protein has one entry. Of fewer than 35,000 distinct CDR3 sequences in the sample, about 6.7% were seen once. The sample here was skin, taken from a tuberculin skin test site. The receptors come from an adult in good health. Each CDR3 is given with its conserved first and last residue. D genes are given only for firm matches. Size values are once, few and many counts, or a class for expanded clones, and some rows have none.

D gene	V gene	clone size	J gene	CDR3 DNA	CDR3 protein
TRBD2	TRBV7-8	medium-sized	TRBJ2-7	TGTGCCAGCAGCTTAGCGGCGGGGAGGGGCGACGAGCAGTACTTC	CASSLAAGRGDEQYF
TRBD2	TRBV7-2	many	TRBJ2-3	TGTGCCAGCAGCTTAGCGGTACTAGCGGGGGGGCCTCAAACGCAGTATTTT	CASSLAVLAGGPQTQYF
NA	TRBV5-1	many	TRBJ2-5	TGCGCCAGCAGCTTGAAGGGCCACCAAGAGACCCAGTACTTC	CASSLKGHQETQYF
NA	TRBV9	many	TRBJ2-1	TGTGCCAGCAGCGAGGGACTGAGGGTCAATGAGCAGTTCTTC	CASSEGLRVNEQFF
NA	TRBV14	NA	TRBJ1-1	TGTGCCAGCAGCCAAGATTTGTGGTCTCGTGGTGAAGCTTTCTTT	CASSQDLWSRGEAFF
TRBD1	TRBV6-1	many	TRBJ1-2	TGTGCCAGCAGTGAAACCGGGACAGGCCCCTTTAGCTACACCTTC	CASSETGTGPFSYTF
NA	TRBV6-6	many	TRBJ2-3	TGTGCCAGCAGTGCCGACGGCACAGATACGCAGTATTTT	CASSADGTDTQYF
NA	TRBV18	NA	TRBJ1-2	TGTGCCAGCTCACCACCTCTTCGTGAGTATGGCGACACCTTC	CASSPPLREYGDTF
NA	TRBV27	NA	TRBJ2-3	TGTGCCAGCAGTACTATCGGACAGATCACAGATACGCAGTATTTT	CASSTIGQITDTQYF
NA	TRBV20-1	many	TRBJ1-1	TGCAGTGCTAGAGCGGGGGTAAAAGCTTTCTTT	CSARAGVKAFF
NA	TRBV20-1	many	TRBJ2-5	TGCAGTGCTACCGGGCAGCAAGAGACCCAGTACTTC	CSATGQQETQYF
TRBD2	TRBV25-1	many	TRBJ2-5	TGTGCCAGCAGTGAAAGGGTAGCGGGGGGACGGGAGACCCAGTACTTC	CASSERVAGGRETQYF
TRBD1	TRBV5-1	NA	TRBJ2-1	TGCGCCAGCAGCTTGTGGCACACTTGGGACAGGGAGTCCATATTAATTGAGCAGTTCTTC	CASSLWHTWDRESILIEQFF
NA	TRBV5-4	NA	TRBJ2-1	TGTGCCAGCAGCCCGCGGGGCTACAATGAGCAGTTCTTC	CASSPRGYNEQFF
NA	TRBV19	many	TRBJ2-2	TGTGCCAGCCGGCGGGGATACTTGACGACCGGGGAGCTGTTTTTT	CASRRGYLTTGELFF
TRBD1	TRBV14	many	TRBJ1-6	TGTGCCAGCAGCCTGACAGGGGCTTTTAGTCGGTCACCCCTCCACTTT	CASSLTGAFSRSPLHF
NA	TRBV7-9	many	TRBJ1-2	TGTGCCAGCAGCTTGACAGATTGGAACTATGGCTACACCTTC	CASSLTDWNYGYTF
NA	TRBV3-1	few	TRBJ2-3	TGTGCCAGCAGCCAAGCGGGGGCCGTGGATACGCAGTATTTT	CASSQAGAVDTQYF
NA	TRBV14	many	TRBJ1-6	TGTGCCAGCAGCCAAGACAGGGCACGAGGTTCACCCCTCCACTTT	CASSQDRARGSPLHF
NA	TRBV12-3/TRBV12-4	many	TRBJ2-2	TGTGCCAGCAGTTCAACAGGGCAAAGGGAGCTGTTTTTT	CASSSTGQRELFF
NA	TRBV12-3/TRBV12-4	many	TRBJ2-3	TGTGCCAGCAGTCGGGCCACAGATACGCAGTATTTT	CASSRATDTQYF
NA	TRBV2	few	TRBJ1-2	TGTGCCAGCAGGCTGGGGGATGGCGACACCTTC	CASRLGDGDTF
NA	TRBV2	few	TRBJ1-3	TGTGCTCAGCAATTTGGAAACACCATATATTTT	CAQQFGNTIYF
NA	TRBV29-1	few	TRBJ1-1	TGCAGCGGTTCCAGGGCGAACACTGAAGCTTTCTTT	CSGSRANTEAFF
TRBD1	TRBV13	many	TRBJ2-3	TGTGCCAGCAGCTTAGGAAGGGGGCGCCGAATAGATACGCAGTATTTT	CASSLGRGRRIDTQYF
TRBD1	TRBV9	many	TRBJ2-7	TGTGCCAGCAGCGTAGGTACCAGGGGGGAGCAGTACTTC	CASSVGTRGEQYF
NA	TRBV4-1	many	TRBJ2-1	TGCGCCAGCAGCCAAGCGGGGGATAGGTACGGTGAGCAGTTCTTC	CASSQAGDRYGEQFF
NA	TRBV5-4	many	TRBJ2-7	TGTGCCAGCAGCTTGTTAGGGGAGCAGTACTTC	CASSLLGEQYF
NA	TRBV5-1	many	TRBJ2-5	TGCGCCAGCAGCTTGGATACAGGGAGGGAGACCCAGTACTTC	CASSLDTGRETQYF
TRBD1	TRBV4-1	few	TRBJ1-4	TGCGCCAGTTGGACAGGGGGTAATGAAAAACTGTTTTTT	CASWTGGNEKLFF
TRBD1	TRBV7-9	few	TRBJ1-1	TGTGCCAGCAGCGCACTACAGGGGGCGGACACTGAAGCTTTCTTT	CASSALQGADTEAFF
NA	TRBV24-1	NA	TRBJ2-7	TGTGCCACCAGTGATTCGGGGGCGGTGCAGTACTTC	CATSDSGAVQYF
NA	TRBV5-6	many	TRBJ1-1	TGTGCCAGCAGCTCGGGACGGGGAGCTTTCTTT	CASSSGRGAFF
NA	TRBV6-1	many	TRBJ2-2	TGTGCCAGCAGTGTCAAGATCGGGGGCGCGAACACCGGGGAGCTGTTTTTT	CASSVKIGGANTGELFF
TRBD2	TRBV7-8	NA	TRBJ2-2	TGTGCCAGCTACATACTAGCGGGGGGGCCGGCGGCGACCGGGGAGCGGTTTTTT	CASYILAGGPAATGERFF
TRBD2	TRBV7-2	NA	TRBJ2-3	TGTGCCAGCAGCTTAGGGCGGGAGACTAGCACAGATACGCAGTATTTT	CASSLGRETSTDTQYF
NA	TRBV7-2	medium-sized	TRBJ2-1	TGTGCCAGCAGCCCTCAGGGGGCGGGGGTTTACAATGAGCAGTTCTTC	CASSPQGAGVYNEQFF
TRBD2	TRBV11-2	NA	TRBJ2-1	TGTGCCAGCAGCTTAGCGGCTAGCGGGGGGGCCGGGGATCTCTTC	CASSLAASGGAGDLF
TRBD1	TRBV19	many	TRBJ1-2	TGTGCCAGTAGTTTCGGAGGGGGCGCTAACTATGGCTACACCTTC	CASSFGGGANYGYTF
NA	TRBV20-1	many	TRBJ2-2	TGCAGTGCTAGAGAGGGGGGGAACACCGGGGAGCTGTTTTTT	CSAREGGNTGELFF
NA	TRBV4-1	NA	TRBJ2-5	TGCGCCAGCAGCCAGGAAGTCAGGTACCAAGAGACCCAGTACTTC	CASSQEVRYQETQYF
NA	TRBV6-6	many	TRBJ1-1	TGTGCCAGCAGTGAAGGGTACGCAGGCACTGAAGCTTTCTTT	CASSEGYAGTEAFF
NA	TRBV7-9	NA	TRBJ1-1	TGTGCCAGCAGCTTAGCGGCTGGGGGCGATGAAGCTTTCTTT	CASSLAAGGDEAFF
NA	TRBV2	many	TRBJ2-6	TGTGCCAGCAATCCTGGGGCCAACGTCCTGACTTTC	CASNPGANVLTF
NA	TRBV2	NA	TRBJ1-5	TGTGCCAGCAGTGAGGGGGGAGTGGGCAATCAGCCCCAGCATTTT	CASSEGGVGNQPQHF
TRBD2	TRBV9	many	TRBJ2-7	TGTGCCAGCAGCGGCGGGGGACTAGCCATCTACGAGCAGTACTTC	CASSGGGLAIYEQYF
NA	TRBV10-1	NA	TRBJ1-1	TGCGCCAGCAGCCCCGACAAAAACACTGAAGCTTTCTTT	CASSPDKNTEAFF
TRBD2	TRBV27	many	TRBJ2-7	TGTGCCAGCAGTCAAACTAGCGGGCCTAACTACGAGCAGTACTTC	CASSQTSGPNYEQYF
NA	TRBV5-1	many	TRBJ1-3	TGCGCCAGCAGCTTGGAGGACCCAACCGACGGGCACACCATATATTTT	CASSLEDPTDGHTIYF
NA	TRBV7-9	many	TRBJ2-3	TGTGCCAGCAGTTCAGGTGGGGCAGATACGCAGTATTTT	CASSSGGADTQYF
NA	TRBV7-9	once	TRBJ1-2	TGTGCCAGCAGCTCTTGGATCGCCGGCGACACCTTC	CASSSWIAGDTF
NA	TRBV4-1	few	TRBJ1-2	TGCGCCAGCAGCCAAGGTTTTAACTATGGCTACACCTTC	CASSQGFNYGYTF
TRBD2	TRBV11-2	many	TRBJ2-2	TGTGCCAGCAGCTTAATAGAGACTAGCGGGGGGTTGGACACCGGGGAGCTGTTTTTT	CASSLIETSGGLDTGELFF